In its sample, the clone carrying this T cell receptor beta chain was seen many times. What it recognizes is unknown. TCRdb independently ran MiXCR on the RT-PCR reads; one entry per CDR3 protein. The data show hundreds of thousands of distinct CDR3 sequences, around 15% seen once. This entry belongs to a study of response to subunit inactivated influenza vaccine. The V end was cut by 2 bases, the J end by 5 bases, with 15 bases between. The CDR3 runs 15 residues. Per the germline V gene, CDR1 is SGHTA and CDR2 is FQGNSA. Notes on the study in general: Few additional T cells are recruited per seasonal influenza vaccination, authors suggested.

Source: PBMCs from blood, taken 14 to 15 days before vaccination. This clonotype was obtained from a man aged 50-59 years who received an inactivated influenza vaccine. The gene calls are TRBV7-2 and TRBJ2-5; no reliable D call. The CDR3 loop is CASSLTVNPRETQYF. In DNA form, the CDR3 reads TGTGCCAGCAGCTTAACCGTCAACCCCCGGGAGACCCAGTACTTC. The whole variable domain, remainder taken from reference TRBV7-2 and TRBJ2-5, is GAGVSQSPSNKVTEKGKDVELRCDPISGHTALYWYRQSLGQGLEFLIYFQGNSAPDKSGLPSDRFSAERTGGSVSTLTIQRTQQEDSAVYLCASSLTVNPRETQYFGPGTRLLVL.